This T cell receptor (beta chain) came from a study of T cells in Graves' hyperthyroidism and ophthalmopathy. Study in general: Initial diagnosis, before any treatment, was when peripheral blood was collected. General study findings and limits: Patients with ophthalmopathy were separated from those with stable hyperthyroidism by a 13 V-J model. Peripheral blood also featured most of the thyroid clonotypes expanded above 0.001.

This clonotype was detected ten times or more. Its antigen is as yet unknown. V was trimmed by 0 bases and J by 4 bases, leaving 7 bases between them. CDR1 is SGDLS and CDR2 is YYNGEE in the germline V gene. The CDR3 consists of 14 residues. The diagnostic basis comprised clinical symptoms, serum thyroxine and TRAb, thyroid ultrasound and orbital computed tomography. Amplified regions were TCR beta CDR3 sequences from RNA transcripts. When the TCR CDR3 underwent first-round RT-PCR, the HTBI primer set was used. TCRdb re-derived calls from the multiplex PCR reads in MiXCR, one entry per CDR3 protein. The sample contains under 350,000 distinct CDR3 sequences, about 18% of which appear only once.

The chain carries TRBV9 and TRBJ2-2; D gene uncertain. The sequence came from a woman aged 55-69 years with Graves' ophthalmopathy. The sample comprised blood. The CDR3 DNA sequence: TGTGCCAGCAGCGTAGCCCTGGGCACCGGGGAGCTGTTTTTT. This gives the protein CASSVALGTGELFF. Filled out from reference TRBV9 and TRBJ2-2, the complete variable domain reads DSGVTQTPKHLITATGQRVTLRCSPRSGDLSVYWYQQSLDQGLQFLIQYYNGEERAKGNILERFSAQQFPDLHSELNLSSLELGDSALYFCASSVALGTGELFFGEGSRLTVL.